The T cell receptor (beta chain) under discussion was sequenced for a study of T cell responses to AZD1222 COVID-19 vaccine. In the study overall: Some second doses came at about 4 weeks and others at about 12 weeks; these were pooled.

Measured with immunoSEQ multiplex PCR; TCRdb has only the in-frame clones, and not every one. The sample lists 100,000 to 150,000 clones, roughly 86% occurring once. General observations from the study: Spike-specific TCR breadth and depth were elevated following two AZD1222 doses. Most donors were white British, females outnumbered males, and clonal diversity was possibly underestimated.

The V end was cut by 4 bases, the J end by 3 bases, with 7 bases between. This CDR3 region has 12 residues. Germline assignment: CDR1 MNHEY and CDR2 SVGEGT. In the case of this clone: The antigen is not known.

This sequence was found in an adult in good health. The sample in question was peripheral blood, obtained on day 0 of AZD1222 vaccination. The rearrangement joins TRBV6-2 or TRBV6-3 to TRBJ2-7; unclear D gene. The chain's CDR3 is CASSFTFYEQYF. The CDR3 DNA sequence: TGTGCCAGCAGTTTCACATTCTACGAGCAGTACTTC.